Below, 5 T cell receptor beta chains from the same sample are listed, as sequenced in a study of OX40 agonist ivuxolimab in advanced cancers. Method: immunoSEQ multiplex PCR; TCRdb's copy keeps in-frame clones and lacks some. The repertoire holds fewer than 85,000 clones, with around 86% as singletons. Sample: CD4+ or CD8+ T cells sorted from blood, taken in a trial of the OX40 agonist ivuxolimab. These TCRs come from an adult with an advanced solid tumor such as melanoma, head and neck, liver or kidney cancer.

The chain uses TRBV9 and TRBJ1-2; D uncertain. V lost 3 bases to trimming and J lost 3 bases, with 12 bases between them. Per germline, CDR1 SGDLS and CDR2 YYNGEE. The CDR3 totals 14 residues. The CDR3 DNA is TGTGCCAGCAGCGCCCAAAATAGGGACTATGGCTACACCTTC. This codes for CASSAQNRDYGYTF.

DNA of the CDR3: TGTGCCAGCAGAAAGCAGGGGCCCTACGAGCAGTACTTC. As protein: CASRKQGPYEQYF. V is TRBV27 and J is TRBJ2-7, with D possibly matching TRBD1 (6 bases). CDR1 is MNHEY and CDR2 is SMNVEV in the germline V gene (reference sequence). The CDR3 length is 13 residues. V shed 6 bases and J shed 2 bases, with 11 bases lying between them.

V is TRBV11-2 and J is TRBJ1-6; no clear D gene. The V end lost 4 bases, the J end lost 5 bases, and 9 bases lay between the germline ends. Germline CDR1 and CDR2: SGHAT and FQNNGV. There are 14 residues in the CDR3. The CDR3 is CASSSRVHNSPLHF. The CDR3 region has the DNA TGTGCCAGCAGCTCCCGGGTCCATAATTCACCCCTCCACTTT.

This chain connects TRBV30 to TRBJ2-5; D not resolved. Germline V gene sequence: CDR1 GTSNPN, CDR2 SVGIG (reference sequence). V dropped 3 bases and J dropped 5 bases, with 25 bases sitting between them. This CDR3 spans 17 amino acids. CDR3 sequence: CAWSKTFTAKLRETQYF. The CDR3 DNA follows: TGTGCCTGGAGCAAAACGTTTACAGCGAAATTAAGGGAGACCCAGTACTTC.

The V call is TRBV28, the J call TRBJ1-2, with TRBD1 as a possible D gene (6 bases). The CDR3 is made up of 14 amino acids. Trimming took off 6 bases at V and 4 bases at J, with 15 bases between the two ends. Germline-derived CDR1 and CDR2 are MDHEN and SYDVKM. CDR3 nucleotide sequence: TGTGCCAGCAGACTACAGGGTTTAGGCTATGGCTACACCTTC. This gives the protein CASRLQGLGYGYTF.